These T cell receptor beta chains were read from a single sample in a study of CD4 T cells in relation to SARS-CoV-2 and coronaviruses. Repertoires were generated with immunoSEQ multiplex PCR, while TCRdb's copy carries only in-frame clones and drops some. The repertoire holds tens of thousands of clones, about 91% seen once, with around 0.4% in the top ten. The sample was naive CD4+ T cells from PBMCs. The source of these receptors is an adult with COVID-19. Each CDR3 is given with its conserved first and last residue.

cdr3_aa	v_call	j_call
CASSQDALLVWREGSNEQFF	TRBV3-1/TRBV3-2	TRBJ2-1
CASSLSVQPQHF	TRBV7-2	TRBJ1-5
CASSQDRGRPGELFF	TRBV4-2	TRBJ2-2
CASSGGTDAAYEQYF	TRBV5-4	TRBJ2-7
CASSLWAGKSLGNNSPLHF	TRBV28	TRBJ1-6
CASSLGGGEKLFF	TRBV11-2	TRBJ1-4
CASSRPYQETQYF	TRBV3-1/TRBV3-2	TRBJ2-5
CASSKRDTGVNTGELFF	TRBV21-1	TRBJ2-2
CAISELWEDSTDTQYF	TRBV10-3	TRBJ2-3
CASSPPGVRYEQYF	TRBV18	TRBJ2-7
CASSTPSGRTYEQYF	TRBV7-2	TRBJ2-7
CASSLIPGLAAEQFF	TRBV5-6	TRBJ2-1